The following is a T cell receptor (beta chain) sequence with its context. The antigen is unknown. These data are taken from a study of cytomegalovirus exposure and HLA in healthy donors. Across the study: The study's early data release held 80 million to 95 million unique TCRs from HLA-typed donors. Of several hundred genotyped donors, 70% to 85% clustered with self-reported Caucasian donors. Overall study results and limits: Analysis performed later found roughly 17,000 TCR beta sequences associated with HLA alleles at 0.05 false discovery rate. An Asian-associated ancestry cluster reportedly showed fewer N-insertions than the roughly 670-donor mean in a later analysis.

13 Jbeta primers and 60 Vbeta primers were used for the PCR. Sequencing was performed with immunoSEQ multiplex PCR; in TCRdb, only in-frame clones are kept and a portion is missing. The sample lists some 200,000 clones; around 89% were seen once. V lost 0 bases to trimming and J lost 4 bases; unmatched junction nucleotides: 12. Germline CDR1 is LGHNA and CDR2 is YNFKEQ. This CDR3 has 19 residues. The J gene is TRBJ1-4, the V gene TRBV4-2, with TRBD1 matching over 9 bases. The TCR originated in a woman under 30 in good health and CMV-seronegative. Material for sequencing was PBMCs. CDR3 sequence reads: CASSQDGTGFTIFNEKLFF. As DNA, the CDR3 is TGTGCCAGCAGCCAAGATGGGACAGGGTTTACTATTTTTAATGAAAAACTGTTTTTT.